This T cell receptor beta chain was recovered during a study of T-cell memory formation after mild COVID-19 (dated by TCRdb to about 2021). With respect to the entire study: TCR sequence clusters from the two donors were found to be largely donor specific. The cohort comprised two young, previously healthy adult volunteers, one female and one male. In a couple of donors, T-cell clones that expanded and contracted after mild COVID-19 were tracked by sequencing TCRalpha and TCRbeta repertoires over time.

The listed sequencing device is Illumina NovaSeq 6000. TCRalpha and TCRbeta cDNA libraries were built by 5'RACE with constant-segment primers, adding sample barcodes and unique molecular identifiers. Trizol reagent was used to extract RNA from every sample. The libraries were amplified in two PCR steps, and the second step added a second sample barcode and Illumina TruSeq adapters. Libraries were sequenced on an Illumina NovaSeq with 2 x 150 bp paired-end reads. On the authors' methods: Reads were demultiplexed and collapsed into UMI-guided consensus sequences with migec v1.2.7. Using mixcr v2.1.11, UMI consensuses were aligned to TRA and TRB V and J templates and then assembled into clonotypes. A clonotype was counted as expanded or contracted only if both edgeR and NoisET called the change significant, with noise models trained on biological replicates. edgeR calls used a false discovery rate-adjusted p below 0.01 and a log2 fold-change threshold of 1. As an exploratory analysis of dynamics, max-normalized trajectories of the 1000 most abundant clonotypes were examined by PCA with hierarchical clustering. The CD4 or CD8 phenotype of responding clones was assigned using the separately sequenced CD4+ and CD8+ repertoires. The raw public reads went through TCRdb reprocessing: fastp at Q25, MiXCR clone calling, in-frame beta chains kept. CDR3 protein sequences are deduplicated, and each keeps its most common genes and DNA. These V and J calls rely on TCRdb rather than the paper's analysis. The sample table lists 250,000 to 350,000 distinct CDR3 sequences, just under 20% of them with a count of one. The biggest ten clones account for around a fifth of the sample.

A few counts support this clonotype. Its binding antigen is unknown. No base-level quality is on record; no much larger clone is a single base apart. The full study reports these points: Some responding clones were detected in pre-infection memory, suggesting pre-existing cross-reactive memory T cells joined the SARS-CoV-2 response. The study covered only a couple of mild cases, and larger cohorts including severe cases with pre-infection samples were considered necessary. SARS-CoV-2 specificity was not confirmed for the second-wave clones peaking on day 37. From day 15 to 85, contracting clones showed balanced CD4/CD8 phenotypes, whereas a second wave of clones that expanded from day 15 to 37 leaned towards CD4+. Contracting CD4+ clones were located mainly in the CM and EM memory subsets, whereas CD8+ clones were found to be enriched in EMRA.

Deletion took 1 base off V and 0 bases off J, with a span of 7 bases between the germline ends. CDR1 SEHNR and CDR2 FQNEAQ were looked up in the germline V gene (reference sequence). The cysteine opens and the valine closes a CDR3 of 14 amino acids. Of all the DNA, just the CDR3 is kept, 42 bases in frame from base 1. Ficoll-Paque density gradient centrifugation was used to isolate PBMCs. The sequenced sample was PBMCs or a T cell subset sorted from them (not recorded which). The TCR originated in a man between 18 and 35 years old who had mild COVID-19 (a few samples of this study predate the infection). The sample titles of this study are shuffled in the database, so cell type and time point are left out; the donor was told from shared clones. The V and J segments used are TRBV7-9 and TRBJ2-7; the D gene cannot be named for sure. The CDR3 here reads CASSLGQSSYEQYV. The nucleotide sequence is given as TGTGCCAGCAGCTTAGGGCAGAGCTCCTACGAGCAGTACGTC.